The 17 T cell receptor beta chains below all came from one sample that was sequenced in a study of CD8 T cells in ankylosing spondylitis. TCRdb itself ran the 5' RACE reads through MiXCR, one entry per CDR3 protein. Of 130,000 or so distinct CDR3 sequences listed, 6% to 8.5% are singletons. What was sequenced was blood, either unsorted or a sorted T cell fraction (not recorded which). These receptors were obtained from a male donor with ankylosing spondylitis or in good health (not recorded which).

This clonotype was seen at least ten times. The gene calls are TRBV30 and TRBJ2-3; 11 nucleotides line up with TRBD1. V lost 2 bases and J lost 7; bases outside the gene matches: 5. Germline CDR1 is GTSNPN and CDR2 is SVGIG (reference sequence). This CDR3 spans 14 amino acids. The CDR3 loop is CAWSPGQGAHTQYF. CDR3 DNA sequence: TGTGCCTGGAGTCCAGGACAGGGGGCGCATACGCAGTATTTT.

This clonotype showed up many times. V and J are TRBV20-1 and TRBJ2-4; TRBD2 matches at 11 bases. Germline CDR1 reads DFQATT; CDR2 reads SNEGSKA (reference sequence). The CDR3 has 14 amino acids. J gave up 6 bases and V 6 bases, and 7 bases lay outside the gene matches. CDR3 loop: CSARTSGLRNIQYF. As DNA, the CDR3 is TGCAGTGCAAGGACTAGCGGGCTAAGAAACATTCAGTACTTC.

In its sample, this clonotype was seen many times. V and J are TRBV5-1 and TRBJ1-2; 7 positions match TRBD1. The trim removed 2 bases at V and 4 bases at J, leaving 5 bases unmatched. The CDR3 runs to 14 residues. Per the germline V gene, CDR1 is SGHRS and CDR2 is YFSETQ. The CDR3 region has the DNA TGCGCCAGCAGCTTACTGACAGGGACCTATGGCTACACCTTC. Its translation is CASSLLTGTYGYTF.

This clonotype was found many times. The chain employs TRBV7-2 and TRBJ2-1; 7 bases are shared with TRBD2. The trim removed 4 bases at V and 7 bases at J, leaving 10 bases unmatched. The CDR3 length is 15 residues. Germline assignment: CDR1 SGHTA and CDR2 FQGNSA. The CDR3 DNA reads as TGTGCCAGCAGCTCAGTTCGCGGGGGAAGGAATGAGCAGTTCTTC. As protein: CASSSVRGGRNEQFF.

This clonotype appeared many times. This chain's CDR3 is CASSFNSYNSPLHF. For the CDR3, the DNA is TGTGCCAGCAGCTTTAACAGCTATAATTCACCCCTCCACTTT. J is TRBJ1-6 and V is TRBV5-6; no clear D gene. This CDR3 has 14 residues. Germline lookup yields CDR1 SGHDT and CDR2 YYEEEE. Trimming took off 2 bases at V and 3 bases at J, with 6 bases between the two ends.

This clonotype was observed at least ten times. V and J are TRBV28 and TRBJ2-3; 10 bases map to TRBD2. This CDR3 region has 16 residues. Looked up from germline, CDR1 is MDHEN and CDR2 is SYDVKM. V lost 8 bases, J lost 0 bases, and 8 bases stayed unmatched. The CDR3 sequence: CASGTSAAPSTDTQYF. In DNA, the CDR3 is TGTGCCAGCGGGACTAGCGCGGCCCCTAGCACAGATACGCAGTATTTT.

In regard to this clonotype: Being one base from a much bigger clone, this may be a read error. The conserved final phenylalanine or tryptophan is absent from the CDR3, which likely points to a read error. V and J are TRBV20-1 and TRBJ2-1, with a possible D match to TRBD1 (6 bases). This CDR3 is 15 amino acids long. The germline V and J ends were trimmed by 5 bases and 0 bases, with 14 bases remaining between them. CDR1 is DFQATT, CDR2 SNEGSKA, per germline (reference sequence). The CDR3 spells CSAQRGSLSYNEQFS. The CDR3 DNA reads TGCAGTGCTCAAAGGGGGTCCCTCTCCTACAATGAGCAGTTCTCC.

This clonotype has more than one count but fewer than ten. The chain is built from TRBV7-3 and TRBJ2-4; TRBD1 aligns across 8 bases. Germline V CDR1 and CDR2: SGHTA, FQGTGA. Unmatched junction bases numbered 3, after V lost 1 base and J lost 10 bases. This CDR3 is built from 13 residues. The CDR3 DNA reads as TGTGCCAGCAGCTTAAAAGACAGGGGAATTCAGTACTTC. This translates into CASSLKDRGIQYF.

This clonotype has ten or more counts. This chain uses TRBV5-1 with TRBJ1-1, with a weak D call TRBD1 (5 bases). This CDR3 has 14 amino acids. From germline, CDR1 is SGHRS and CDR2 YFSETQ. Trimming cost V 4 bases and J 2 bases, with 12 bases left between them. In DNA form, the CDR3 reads TGCGCCAGCAGCACCTCGACAGCCAACACTGAAGCTTTCTTT. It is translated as CASSTSTANTEAFF.

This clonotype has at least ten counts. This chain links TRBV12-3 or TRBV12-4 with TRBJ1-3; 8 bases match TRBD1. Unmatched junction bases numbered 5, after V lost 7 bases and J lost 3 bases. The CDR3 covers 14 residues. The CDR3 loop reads CASTGTGGGNTIYF. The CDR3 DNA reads TGTGCCAGCACCGGGACAGGTGGTGGAAACACCATATATTTT.

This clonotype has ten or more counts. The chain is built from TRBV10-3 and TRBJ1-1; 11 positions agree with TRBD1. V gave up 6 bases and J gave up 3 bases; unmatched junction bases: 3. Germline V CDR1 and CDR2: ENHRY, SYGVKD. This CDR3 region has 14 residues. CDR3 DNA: TGTGCCATCAGGAGGGGACAGGGGGACACTGAAGCTTTCTTT. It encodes CAIRRGQGDTEAFF.

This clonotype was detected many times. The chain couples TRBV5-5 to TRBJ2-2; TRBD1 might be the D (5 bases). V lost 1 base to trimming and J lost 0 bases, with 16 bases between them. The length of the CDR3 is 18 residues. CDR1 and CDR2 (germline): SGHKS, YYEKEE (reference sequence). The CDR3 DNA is TGTGCCAGCAGCTTGTTGTATTCAGGGATCGCGAACACCGGGGAGCTGTTTTTT. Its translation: CASSLLYSGIANTGELFF.

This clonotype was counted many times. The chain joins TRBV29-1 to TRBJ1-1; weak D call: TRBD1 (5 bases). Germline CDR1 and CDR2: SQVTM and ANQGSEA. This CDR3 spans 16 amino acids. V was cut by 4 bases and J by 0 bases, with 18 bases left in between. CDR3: CSVGRAGGYMNTEAFF. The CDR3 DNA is TGCAGCGTTGGTAGGGCGGGGGGTTATATGAACACTGAAGCTTTCTTT.

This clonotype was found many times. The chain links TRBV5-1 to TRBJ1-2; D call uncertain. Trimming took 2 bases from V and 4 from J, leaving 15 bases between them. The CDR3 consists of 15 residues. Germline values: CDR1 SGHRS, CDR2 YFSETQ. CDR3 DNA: TGCGCCAGCAGCTTCGGTCTCTCCCTAAGCTATGGCTACACCTTC. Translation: CASSFGLSLSYGYTF.

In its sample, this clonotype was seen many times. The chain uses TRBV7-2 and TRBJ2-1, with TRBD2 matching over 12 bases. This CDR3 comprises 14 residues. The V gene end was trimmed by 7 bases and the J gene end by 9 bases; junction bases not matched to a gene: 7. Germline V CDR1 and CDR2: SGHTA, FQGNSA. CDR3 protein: CASTLTSGRFEQFF. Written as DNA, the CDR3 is TGTGCCAGCACCCTGACTAGCGGGAGATTTGAGCAGTTCTTC.

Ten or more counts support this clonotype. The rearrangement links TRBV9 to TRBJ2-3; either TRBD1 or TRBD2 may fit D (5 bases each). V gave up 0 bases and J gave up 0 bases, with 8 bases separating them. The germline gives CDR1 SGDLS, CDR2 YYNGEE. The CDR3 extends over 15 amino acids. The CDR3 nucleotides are TGTGCCAGCAGCGTAGGTGAGGGGAGCACAGATACGCAGTATTTT. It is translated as CASSVGEGSTDTQYF.

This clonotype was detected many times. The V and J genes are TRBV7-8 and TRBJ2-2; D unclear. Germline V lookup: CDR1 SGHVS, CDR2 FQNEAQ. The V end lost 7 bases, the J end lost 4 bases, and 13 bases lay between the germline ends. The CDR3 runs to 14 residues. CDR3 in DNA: TGTGCCAGCACCACCGAGTTTGGCACCGGGGAGCTGTTTTTT. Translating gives CASTTEFGTGELFF.